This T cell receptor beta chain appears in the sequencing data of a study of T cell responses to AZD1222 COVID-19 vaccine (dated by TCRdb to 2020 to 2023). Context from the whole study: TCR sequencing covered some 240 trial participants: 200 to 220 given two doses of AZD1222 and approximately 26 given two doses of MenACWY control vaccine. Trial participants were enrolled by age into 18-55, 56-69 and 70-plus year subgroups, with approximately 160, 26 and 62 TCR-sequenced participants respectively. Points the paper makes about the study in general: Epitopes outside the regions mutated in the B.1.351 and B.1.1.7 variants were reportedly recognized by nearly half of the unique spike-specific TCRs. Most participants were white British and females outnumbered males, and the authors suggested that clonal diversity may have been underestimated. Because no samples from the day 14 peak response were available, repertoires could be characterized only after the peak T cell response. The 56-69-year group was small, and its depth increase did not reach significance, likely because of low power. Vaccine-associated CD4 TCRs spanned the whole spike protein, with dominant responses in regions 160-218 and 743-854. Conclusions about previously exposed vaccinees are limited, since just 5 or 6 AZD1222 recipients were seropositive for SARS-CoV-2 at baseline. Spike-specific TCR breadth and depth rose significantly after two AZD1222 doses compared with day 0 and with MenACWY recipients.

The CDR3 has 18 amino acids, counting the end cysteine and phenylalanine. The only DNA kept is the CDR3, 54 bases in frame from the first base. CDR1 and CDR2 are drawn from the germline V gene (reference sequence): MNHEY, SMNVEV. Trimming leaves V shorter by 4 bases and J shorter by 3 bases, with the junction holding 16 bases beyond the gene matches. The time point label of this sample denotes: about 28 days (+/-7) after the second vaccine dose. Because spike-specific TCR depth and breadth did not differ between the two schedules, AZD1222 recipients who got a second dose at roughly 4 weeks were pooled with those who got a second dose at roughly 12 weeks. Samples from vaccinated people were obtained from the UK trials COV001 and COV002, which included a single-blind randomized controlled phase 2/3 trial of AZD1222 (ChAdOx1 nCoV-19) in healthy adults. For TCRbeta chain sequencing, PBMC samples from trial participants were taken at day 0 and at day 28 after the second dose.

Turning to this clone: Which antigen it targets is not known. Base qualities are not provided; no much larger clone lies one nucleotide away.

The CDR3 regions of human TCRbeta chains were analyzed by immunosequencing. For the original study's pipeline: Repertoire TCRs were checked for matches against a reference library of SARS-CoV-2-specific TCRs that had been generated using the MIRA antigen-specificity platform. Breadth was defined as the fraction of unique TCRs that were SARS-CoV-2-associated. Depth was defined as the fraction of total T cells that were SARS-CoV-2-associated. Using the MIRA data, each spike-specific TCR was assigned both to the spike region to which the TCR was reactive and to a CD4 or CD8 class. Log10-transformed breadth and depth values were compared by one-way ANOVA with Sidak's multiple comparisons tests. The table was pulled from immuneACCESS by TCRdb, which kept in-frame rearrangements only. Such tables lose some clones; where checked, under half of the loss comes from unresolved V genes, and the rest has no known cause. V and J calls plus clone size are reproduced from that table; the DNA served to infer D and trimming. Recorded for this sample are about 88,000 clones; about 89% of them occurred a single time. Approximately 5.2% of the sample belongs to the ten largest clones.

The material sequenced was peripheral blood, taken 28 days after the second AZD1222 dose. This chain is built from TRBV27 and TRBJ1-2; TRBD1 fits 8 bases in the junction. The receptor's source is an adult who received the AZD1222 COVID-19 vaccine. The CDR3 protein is CASSSLSRGRRTDYGYTF. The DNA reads TGTGCCAGCAGTTCCCTTAGCAGGGGGCGACGAACGGACTATGGCTACACCTTC.